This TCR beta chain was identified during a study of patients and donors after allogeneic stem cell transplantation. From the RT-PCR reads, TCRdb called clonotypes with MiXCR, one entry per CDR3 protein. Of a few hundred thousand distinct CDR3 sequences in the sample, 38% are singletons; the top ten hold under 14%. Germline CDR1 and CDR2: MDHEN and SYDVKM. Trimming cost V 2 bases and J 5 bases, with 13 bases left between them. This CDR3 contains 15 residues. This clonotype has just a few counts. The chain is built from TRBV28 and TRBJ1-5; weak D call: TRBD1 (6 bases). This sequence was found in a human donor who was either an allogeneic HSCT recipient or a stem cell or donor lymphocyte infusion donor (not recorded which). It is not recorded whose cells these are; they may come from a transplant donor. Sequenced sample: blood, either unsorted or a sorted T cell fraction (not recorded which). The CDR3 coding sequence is TGTGCCAGCAGTTTAGAGACAGGAATTCATCAGCCCCAGCATTTT. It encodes CASSLETGIHQPQHF.